Listed here is a single T cell receptor beta chain. What it recognizes is unknown. The data were obtained in a study of T cells expressing NK-cell markers. Across the whole study: In sorted CD3+CD56+NKG2C+, CD3+CD56+NKG2C- and CD3+CD56-NKG2C+ T cells, TCR beta repertoires were obtained. Study conclusions and caveats: The CD3+CD56-NKG2C+ fraction of four donors was likewise dominated by these clonotypes. Of CD8+ T cells, about 1.0-8% belonged to dominant NKG2C+ clonotypes in five to seven donors.

The germline V gene has CDR1 SQVTM and CDR2 ANQGSEA. The CDR3 has 12 amino acids. UMIs accompanied the 5'RACE template switching by which TCR beta cDNA was made. No DNA is given; TCRdb re-called the 5' RACE reads and lists each CDR3 protein once. Here the sample table reports 550,000 to 600,000 distinct CDR3 sequences. This receptor was obtained from a young man in good health. The V and J genes are TRBV29-1 and TRBJ1-2; the TCRdb call, TRBD1, lacks DNA for checking. Sequences were obtained from blood T cells: a sorted CD56 or NKG2C T cell subset, CD4+ or CD8+ T cells, or bulk PBMC T cells (not recorded which). CDR3 in amino acids: CSVESQGAGYTF. Filled out from reference TRBV29-1 and TRBJ1-2, the complete variable domain reads SAVISQKPSRDICQRGTSLTIQCQVDSQVTMMFWYRQQPGQSLTLIATANQGSEATYESGFVIDKFPISRPNLTFSTLTVSNMSPEDSSIYLCSVESQGAGYTFGSGTRLTVV.